This passage covers 11 T cell receptor beta chains from one sample sequenced in a study of post-analysis software for immune sequencing data. Whole-study results and caveats: Four to six TRBV segments, including TRBV5-6, TRBV5-1 and TRBV20-1, were more frequent in patients than controls.

These TCRs' antigens remain unknown. Unique molecular identifiers were present in the TCR beta cDNA libraries. TCRdb independently ran MiXCR on the PCR reads; one entry per CDR3 protein. The data contain approximately 770,000 distinct CDR3 sequences, roughly 50% of them singletons. Sequenced: blood. These receptors were collected from a girl aged 10 to 17 with multiple sclerosis.

This clonotype was seen a handful of times. The chain uses TRBV7-2 and TRBJ1-6; D unresolved. Germline loops: CDR1 SGHTA, CDR2 FQGNSA. The ends were cut back, 1 base at V and 9 bases at J, with 10 bases in the middle. The CDR3 length is 14 residues. This CDR3 reads CASSLGRSASPLHF. The CDR3 DNA sequence: TGTGCCAGCAGCTTAGGAAGGAGTGCTTCACCCCTCCACTTT.

Of note for this clonotype: One end of the junction varies from germline; a read error may be responsible. CDR3 region: CASSPRGPLTGERFF. Written as DNA, the CDR3 is TGTGCCAGCAGTCCCCGGGGCCCGCTCACCGGGGAGCGGTTTTTT. The chain joins TRBV6-6 to TRBJ2-2; the D gene could be TRBD1 or TRBD2 (5 bases each). CDR1 is MNHNY and CDR2 is SVGAGI in the germline V gene (reference sequence). CDR3 length: 15 amino acids.

The gene calls are TRBV11-3 and TRBJ2-5; weak D call: TRBD1 (6 bases). This CDR3 region has 11 residues. Germline CDR1 reads SGHNT; CDR2 reads YENEEA. V was trimmed by 3 bases and J by 9 bases, leaving 8 bases between them. CDR3 sequence: CASSFQGPQYF. The CDR3 region has the DNA TGTGCCAGCAGCTTTCAGGGGCCCCAGTACTTC.

The CDR3 region is CASSESKESGADTQYF. Here the CDR3 DNA reads TGCGCCAGCAGTGAGTCGAAGGAGTCCGGGGCAGATACGCAGTATTTT. This chain connects TRBV10-1 to TRBJ2-3, with a tentative D call TRBD2 (5 bases). The V end was cut by 0 bases, the J end by 4 bases, with 14 bases between. The CDR3 loop spans 16 amino acids. Germline loops: CDR1 WNHNN, CDR2 SYGVQD (reference sequence).

The chain recombines TRBV15 with TRBJ2-1; possibly TRBD1 for D (6 bases). The CDR3 is 16 amino acids. V dropped 5 bases and J dropped 3 bases, with 17 bases sitting between them. CDR1 is LNHNV, CDR2 YYDKDF, per germline (reference sequence). CDR3 sequence reads: CATSGQGLQLYNEQFF. Written as DNA, the CDR3 is TGTGCCACCAGCGGCCAGGGGCTCCAACTCTACAATGAGCAGTTCTTC.

The V call is TRBV7-2, the J call TRBJ2-5; 9 bases are a match to TRBD1. V dropped 4 bases and J dropped 3; count of bases not matched to a gene: 6. Looked up from germline, CDR1 is SGHTA and CDR2 is FQGNSA. The CDR3 spans 15 residues. The chain's CDR3 is CASSSHGQGKETQYF. In DNA, the CDR3 is TGTGCCAGCAGCTCCCATGGACAGGGGAAAGAGACCCAGTACTTC. Filled out from reference TRBV7-2 and TRBJ2-5, the complete variable domain reads GAGVSQSPSNKVTEKGKDVELRCDPISGHTALYWYRQSLGQGLEFLIYFQGNSAPDKSGLPSDRFSAERTGGSVSTLTIQRTQQEDSAVYLCASSSHGQGKETQYFGPGTRLLVL.

This clonotype has more than one count but fewer than ten. V and J are TRBV6-6 and TRBJ2-3, with D hard to call. The CDR3 extends over 13 amino acids. The V gene's germline CDR1 is MNHNY and CDR2 SVGAGI (reference sequence). V was trimmed by 8 bases and J by 1 base, leaving 10 bases between them. CDR3 loop: CASFVGGTDTQYF. The CDR3 region has the DNA TGTGCCAGCTTCGTAGGAGGCACAGATACGCAGTATTTT.

This chain uses TRBV14 with TRBJ2-4; D remains unclear. The CDR3 loop spans 11 amino acids. Germline V lookup: CDR1 SGHDN, CDR2 FVKESK. V was pared by 5 bases and J by 7 bases, with 6 bases between. The CDR3 DNA sequence: TGTGCCAGCAGCGTGGGGAACATTCAGTACTTC. It is translated as CASSVGNIQYF. Full variable domain (missing parts from reference TRBV14 and TRBJ2-4): EAGVTQFPSHSVIEKGQTVTLRCDPISGHDNLYWYRRVMGKEIKFLLHFVKESKQDESGMPNNRFLAERTGGTYSTLKVQPAELEDSGVYFCASSVGNIQYFGAGTRLSVL.

As to this clonotype: One junction end does not reproduce the germline sequence, and a read error may be involved. The chain has TRBV7-8 and TRBJ2-5; 8 nucleotides align to TRBD2. There are 13 residues in the CDR3. CDR1 and CDR2 (germline): SGHVS, FQNEAQ. CDR3 nucleotides: TGTGCCGGCAGCTTAGAAAGGGGACTAGTGGGGTACTTC. It specifies CAGSLERGLVGYF.

This clonotype was seen a few times. This rearrangement joins TRBV20-1 to TRBJ2-5, with 10 bases fitting TRBD2. Germline V gene lookup returns CDR1 DFQATT and CDR2 SNEGSKA (reference sequence). The CDR3 has 15 amino acids. The V gene end was trimmed by 4 bases and the J gene end by 1 base; junction bases not matched to a gene: 6. CDR3 region: CSATRLAGSQETQYF. CDR3 sequence (DNA): TGCAGTGCTACCCGACTAGCGGGCTCCCAAGAGACCCAGTACTTC.

In its sample, this clonotype was seen a few times. The chain links TRBV20-1 to TRBJ2-3, with 7 bases that match TRBD2. Trimming took 3 bases from V and 0 from J; bases not matched to a gene: 6. The CDR3 extends over 15 amino acids. Germline CDR1 is DFQATT and CDR2 is SNEGSKA (reference sequence). CDR3 sequence: CSASLPGGSTDTQYF. The CDR3 DNA is TGCAGTGCTAGTCTCCCGGGGGGAAGCACAGATACGCAGTATTTT.